A selection of T cell receptor beta chains follows, all from one sample in a study of blood T cell repertoires in COVID-19. The method was immunoSEQ multiplex PCR; TCRdb's version includes in-frame clones alone and lacks a portion of them. The data show some 280,000 clones, around 89% seen once. The sequenced sample consisted of peripheral blood. The receptors were sampled from a woman in her sixties or seventies with acute or convalescent COVID-19. CDR3s include the opening cysteine and the closing phenylalanine or tryptophan. The order of the fields is D gene, J gene, V gene, clone size, CDR3 DNA, CDR3 protein. The D gene is left open where the match is weak. For some rows the clone size is stated as once, few or many, or as a class when expanded; others skip it.

d_call: TRBD2; j_call: TRBJ2-1; v_call: TRBV30; clone_size: NA; cdr3_nt: TGTGCCTGGAGTCTTGACTCCTTAGCGGGCCGGAATATTTTCGGGCAGTTCTTC; cdr3_aa: CAWSLDSLAGRNIFGQFF
d_call: NA; j_call: TRBJ1-5; v_call: TRBV27; clone_size: NA; cdr3_nt: TGTGCCAGCAGACCCTCTGGATCAGGGCTCGATCAGCCCCAGCATTTT; cdr3_aa: CASRPSGSGLDQPQHF
d_call: TRBD2; j_call: TRBJ2-3; v_call: TRBV30; clone_size: NA; cdr3_nt: TGTGCCTGGAGTCTAGCGGGAGGGGGCACAGATACGCAGTATTTT; cdr3_aa: CAWSLAGGGTDTQYF
d_call: NA; j_call: TRBJ2-7; v_call: TRBV20-1; clone_size: NA; cdr3_nt: TGCAGTGCTGAGGGCGAGCACGAGCAGTACTTC; cdr3_aa: CSAEGEHEQYF
d_call: TRBD2; j_call: TRBJ2-1; v_call: TRBV28; clone_size: NA; cdr3_nt: TGTGCCAGCAGCACTCTAGCGGGAGGTCTTTTTGAGCAGTTCTTC; cdr3_aa: CASSTLAGGLFEQFF
d_call: TRBD1; j_call: TRBJ1-5; v_call: TRBV7-6; clone_size: NA; cdr3_nt: TGTGCCAGCAGCCTGAGACAGGGGGATCAGCCCCAGCATTTT; cdr3_aa: CASSLRQGDQPQHF
d_call: NA; j_call: TRBJ1-3; v_call: TRBV4-3; clone_size: NA; cdr3_nt: TGCGCCAGCAGCCAAGCTAATGGAAACACCATATATTTT; cdr3_aa: CASSQANGNTIYF
d_call: TRBD1; j_call: TRBJ1-4; v_call: TRBV3-1/TRBV3-2; clone_size: NA; cdr3_nt: TGTGCCAGCAGCCAAGAGAGGGGGCATGGTGAAAAACTGTTTTTT; cdr3_aa: CASSQERGHGEKLFF
d_call: TRBD2; j_call: TRBJ2-1; v_call: TRBV7-2; clone_size: NA; cdr3_nt: TGTGCCAGCAGCCCACTAGCGGGCCCCTCCAATGAGCAGTTCTTC; cdr3_aa: CASSPLAGPSNEQFF
d_call: TRBD1; j_call: TRBJ1-4; v_call: TRBV27; clone_size: NA; cdr3_nt: TGTGCCAGCAGGTCCACTCGGACAGGGTGGAATGAAAAACTGTTTTTT; cdr3_aa: CASRSTRTGWNEKLFF
d_call: TRBD1; j_call: TRBJ1-1; v_call: TRBV28; clone_size: NA; cdr3_nt: TGTGCCAGCAGTTCCAACAGGGGGCGGTCCACTGAAGCTTTCTTT; cdr3_aa: CASSSNRGRSTEAFF
d_call: TRBD2; j_call: TRBJ2-7; v_call: TRBV28; clone_size: NA; cdr3_nt: TGTGCCAGCAGTCCGGCGGGGGGGGGTGTGTCCCTCGAGCAGTACTTC; cdr3_aa: CASSPAGGGVSLEQYF
d_call: NA; j_call: TRBJ1-2; v_call: TRBV29-1; clone_size: few; cdr3_nt: TGCAGCGTTGGCGATGGGGCCCCGAGCTACACCTTC; cdr3_aa: CSVGDGAPSYTF
d_call: NA; j_call: TRBJ2-6; v_call: TRBV7-6; clone_size: once; cdr3_nt: TGTGCCAGCAGCCCGAGCGGGGCCAACGTCCTGACTTTC; cdr3_aa: CASSPSGANVLTF